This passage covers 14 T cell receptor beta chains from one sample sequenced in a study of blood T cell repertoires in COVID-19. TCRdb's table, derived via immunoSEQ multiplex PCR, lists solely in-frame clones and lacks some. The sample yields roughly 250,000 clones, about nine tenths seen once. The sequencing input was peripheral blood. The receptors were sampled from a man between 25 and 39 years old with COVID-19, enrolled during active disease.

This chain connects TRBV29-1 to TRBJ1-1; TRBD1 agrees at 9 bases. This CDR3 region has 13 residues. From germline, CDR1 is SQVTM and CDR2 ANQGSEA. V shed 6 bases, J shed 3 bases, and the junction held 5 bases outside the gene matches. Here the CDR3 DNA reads TGCAGCGTCGCGGGACAGGGAGACACTGAAGCTTTCTTT. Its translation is CSVAGQGDTEAFF.

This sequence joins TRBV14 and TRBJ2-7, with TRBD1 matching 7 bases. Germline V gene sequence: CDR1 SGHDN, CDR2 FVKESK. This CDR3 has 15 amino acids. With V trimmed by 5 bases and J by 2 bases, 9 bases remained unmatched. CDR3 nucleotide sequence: TGTGCCAGCAGCGAGACGACCGGGACAGCCTACGAGCAGTACTTC. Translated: CASSETTGTAYEQYF.

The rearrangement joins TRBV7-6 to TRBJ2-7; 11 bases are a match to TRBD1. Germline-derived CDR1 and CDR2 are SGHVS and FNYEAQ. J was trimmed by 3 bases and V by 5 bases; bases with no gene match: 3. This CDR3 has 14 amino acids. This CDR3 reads CASSPGTGGYEQYF. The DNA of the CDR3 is TGTGCCAGCAGCCCGGGGACAGGGGGCTACGAGCAGTACTTC. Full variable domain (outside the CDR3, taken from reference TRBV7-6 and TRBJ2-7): GAGVSQSPRYKVTKRGQDVALRCDPISGHVSLYWYRQALGQGPEFLTYFNYEAQQDKSGLPNDRFSAERPEGSISTLTIQRTEQRDSAMYRCASSPGTGGYEQYFGPGTRLTVT.

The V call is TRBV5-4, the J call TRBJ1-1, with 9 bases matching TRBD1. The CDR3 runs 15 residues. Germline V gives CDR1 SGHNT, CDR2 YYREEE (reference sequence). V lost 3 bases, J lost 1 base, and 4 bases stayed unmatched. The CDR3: CASSSLGQGNTEAFF. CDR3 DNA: TGTGCCAGCAGCTCTCTGGGACAGGGGAACACTGAAGCTTTCTTT.

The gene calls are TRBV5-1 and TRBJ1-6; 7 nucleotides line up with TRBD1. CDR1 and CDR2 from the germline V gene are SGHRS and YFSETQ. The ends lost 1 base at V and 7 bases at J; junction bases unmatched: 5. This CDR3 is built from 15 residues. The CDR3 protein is CASSLKGAGNSPLHF. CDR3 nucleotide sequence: TGCGCCAGCAGCTTGAAGGGGGCAGGGAATTCACCCCTCCACTTT.

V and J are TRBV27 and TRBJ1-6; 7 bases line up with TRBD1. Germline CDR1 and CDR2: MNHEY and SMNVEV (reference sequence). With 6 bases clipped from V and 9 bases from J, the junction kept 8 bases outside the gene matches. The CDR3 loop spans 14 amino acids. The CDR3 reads CASSITGVASPLHF. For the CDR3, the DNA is TGTGCCAGCAGCATCACAGGGGTGGCTTCACCCCTCCACTTT.

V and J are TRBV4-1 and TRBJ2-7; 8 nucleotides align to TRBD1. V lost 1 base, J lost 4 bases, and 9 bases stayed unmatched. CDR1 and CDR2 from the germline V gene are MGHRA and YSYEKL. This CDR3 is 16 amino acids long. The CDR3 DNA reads TGCGCCAGCAGCCAAGGTCTGTTGACAGGGGAATACGAGCAGTACTTC. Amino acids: CASSQGLLTGEYEQYF.

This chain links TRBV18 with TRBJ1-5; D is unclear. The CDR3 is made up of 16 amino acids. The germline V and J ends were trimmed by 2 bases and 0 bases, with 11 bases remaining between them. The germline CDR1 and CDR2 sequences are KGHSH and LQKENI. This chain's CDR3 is CASSPNPPGSNQPQHF. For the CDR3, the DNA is TGTGCCAGCTCACCAAACCCCCCGGGTAGCAATCAGCCCCAGCATTTT.

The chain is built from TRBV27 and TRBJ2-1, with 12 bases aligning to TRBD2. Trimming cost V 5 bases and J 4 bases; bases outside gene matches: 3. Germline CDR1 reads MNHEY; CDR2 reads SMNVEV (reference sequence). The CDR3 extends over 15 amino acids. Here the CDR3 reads CASSRGTSGYNEQFF. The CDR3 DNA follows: TGTGCCAGCAGTCGGGGGACTAGCGGGTACAATGAGCAGTTCTTC.

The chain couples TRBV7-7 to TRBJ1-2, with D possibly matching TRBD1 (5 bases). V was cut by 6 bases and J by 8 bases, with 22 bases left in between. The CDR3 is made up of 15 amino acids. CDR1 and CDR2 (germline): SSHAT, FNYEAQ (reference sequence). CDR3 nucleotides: TGTGCCAGCAGACATAGCGGGACGGTAGCTAGGGGCTACACCTTC. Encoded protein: CASRHSGTVARGYTF.

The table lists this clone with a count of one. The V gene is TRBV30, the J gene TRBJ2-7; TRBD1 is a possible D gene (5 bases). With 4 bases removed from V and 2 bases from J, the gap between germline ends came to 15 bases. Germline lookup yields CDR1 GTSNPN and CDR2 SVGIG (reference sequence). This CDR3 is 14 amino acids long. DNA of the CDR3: TGTGCCTGGACCCTCCAGGGCCTAGCCTACGAGCAGTACTTC. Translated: CAWTLQGLAYEQYF.

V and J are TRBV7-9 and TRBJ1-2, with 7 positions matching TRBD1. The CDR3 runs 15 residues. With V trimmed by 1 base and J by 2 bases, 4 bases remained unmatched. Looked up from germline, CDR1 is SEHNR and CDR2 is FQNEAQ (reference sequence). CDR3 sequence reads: CASSLGRTGNYGYTF. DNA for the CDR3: TGTGCCAGCAGCTTAGGTCGGACAGGAAACTATGGCTACACCTTC. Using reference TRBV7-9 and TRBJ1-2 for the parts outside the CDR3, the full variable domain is DTGVSQNPRHKITKRGQNVTFRCDPISEHNRLYWYRQTLGQGPEFLTYFQNEAQLEKSRLLSDRFSAERPKGSFSTLEIQRTEQGDSAMYLCASSLGRTGNYGYTFGSGTRLTVV.

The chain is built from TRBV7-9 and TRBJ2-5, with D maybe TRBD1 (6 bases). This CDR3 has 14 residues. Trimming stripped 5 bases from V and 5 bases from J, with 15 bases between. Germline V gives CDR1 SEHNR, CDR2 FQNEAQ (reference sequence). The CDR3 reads CASSPEQGGETQYF. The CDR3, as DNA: TGTGCCAGCAGCCCCGAACAGGGTGGTGAGACCCAGTACTTC. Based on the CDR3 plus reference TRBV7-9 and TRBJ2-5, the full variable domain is DTGVSQNPRHKITKRGQNVTFRCDPISEHNRLYWYRQTLGQGPEFLTYFQNEAQLEKSRLLSDRFSAERPKGSFSTLEIQRTEQGDSAMYLCASSPEQGGETQYFGPGTRLLVL.

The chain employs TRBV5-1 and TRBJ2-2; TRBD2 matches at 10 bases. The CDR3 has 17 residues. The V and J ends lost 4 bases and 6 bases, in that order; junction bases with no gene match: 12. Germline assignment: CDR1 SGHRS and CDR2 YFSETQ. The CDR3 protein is CASSPDKTSGYAGELFF. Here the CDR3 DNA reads TGCGCCAGCAGCCCAGATAAGACTAGCGGGTACGCCGGGGAGCTGTTTTTT.